Following are 14 T cell receptor beta chains from one sample sequenced in a study of T cells in localized non-small cell lung cancer. Sequencing used immunoSEQ multiplex PCR; TCRdb keeps in-frame clones, though not all of them. The sample holds 40,000 to 65,000 clones, approximately 86% seen once. Sequenced material: PBMCs, taken before any cancer treatment. The receptors originated from a female donor with stage II lung adenocarcinoma.

This clone appeared a few times. The chain recombines TRBV4-1 with TRBJ2-3; the match to TRBD2 covers 9 bases. Germline loops: CDR1 MGHRA, CDR2 YSYEKL. V gave up 4 bases and J gave up 4 bases; unmatched junction bases: 12. The CDR3 is 17 amino acids. DNA of the CDR3: TGCGCCAGCAGCCCCCAGGGGACTAGCACGGGCGCAGATACGCAGTATTTT. Its translation: CASSPQGTSTGADTQYF.

This clone was seen a handful of times. This rearrangement joins TRBV6-1 to TRBJ2-5; perhaps TRBD2 as D (5 bases). Germline V lookup: CDR1 MNHNS, CDR2 SASEGT. V was trimmed by 2 bases and J by 2 bases, leaving 9 bases between them. This CDR3 comprises 14 residues. The CDR3 reads CASSEWAGQETQYF. The CDR3 DNA reads as TGTGCCAGCAGTGAATGGGCGGGTCAAGAGACCCAGTACTTC.

The chain employs TRBV5-1 and TRBJ1-2, with a possible D match to TRBD1 (6 bases). Germline-derived CDR1 and CDR2 are SGHRS and YFSETQ. The CDR3 is made up of 13 amino acids. V lost 4 bases to trimming and J lost 4 bases, with 11 bases between them. The CDR3 DNA sequence: TGCGCCAGCAGCCAGGACAGCCTCTATGGCTACACCTTC. Residues: CASSQDSLYGYTF.

V and J are TRBV5-1 and TRBJ1-1, with 9 nucleotides matching TRBD1. Germline lookup yields CDR1 SGHRS and CDR2 YFSETQ. The CDR3 loop spans 15 amino acids. J was trimmed by 4 bases and V by 4 bases; bases with no gene match: 8. CDR3 protein: CASSRTGELVTEAFF. CDR3 in DNA: TGCGCCAGCAGCCGGACAGGGGAGTTGGTCACTGAAGCTTTCTTT.

This chain links TRBV7-9 with TRBJ2-1; TRBD2 is a possible D gene (7 bases). Germline V gene lookup returns CDR1 SEHNR and CDR2 FQNEAQ (reference sequence). Trimming took off 7 bases at V and 7 bases at J, with 20 bases between the two ends. The CDR3 is 15 residues long. CDR3 DNA: TGTGCCAGCAATCCACGGGGGGCGGATGGGAATGAGCAGTTCTTC. This sequence encodes CASNPRGADGNEQFF.

This chain joins TRBV19 and TRBJ2-7, with 7 bases identical to TRBD2. The germline gives CDR1 LNHDA, CDR2 SQIVND (reference sequence). CDR3 size: 18 residues. The ends lost 1 base at V and 0 bases at J; junction bases unmatched: 12. The CDR3 sequence is CASSIAGGGIGASYEQYF. The CDR3 DNA sequence: TGTGCCAGTAGTATAGCGGGAGGTGGGATAGGTGCCTCCTACGAGCAGTACTTC.

V usage is TRBV10-3 and J usage is TRBJ1-3; D may be TRBD1 (6 bases). Germline loops: CDR1 ENHRY, CDR2 SYGVKD. Deletions cut 0 bases from V and 0 bases from J, with 15 bases between. The CDR3 length is 18 residues. CDR3 in amino acids: CAISESRGNSYSGNTIYF. Written as DNA, the CDR3 is TGTGCCATCAGTGAGTCAAGGGGGAACAGCTACTCTGGAAACACCATATATTTT.

V usage is TRBV5-1 and J usage is TRBJ2-4; the D call may be TRBD1 or TRBD2 (6 bases each). The CDR3 covers 15 residues. With 0 bases removed from V and 9 bases from J, the gap between germline ends came to 16 bases. Germline V CDR1 and CDR2: SGHRS, YFSETQ. CDR3 sequence: CASSLVTGEGGIQYF. The CDR3 region has the DNA TGCGCCAGCAGCTTGGTAACAGGCGAGGGGGGCATTCAGTACTTC.

The V gene is TRBV7-9, the J gene TRBJ2-5, with a possible D match to TRBD1 (5 bases). V lost 1 base and J lost 5, with 20 bases in between. Germline V gene sequence: CDR1 SEHNR, CDR2 FQNEAQ (reference sequence). This CDR3 spans 17 amino acids. CDR3 loop: CASSLGSGAGPEETQYF. CDR3 in DNA: TGTGCCAGCAGCTTAGGGAGTGGGGCAGGGCCGGAGGAGACCCAGTACTTC.

This clone has more than one count but fewer than ten. The gene calls are TRBV5-4 and TRBJ2-2; perhaps D is TRBD1 or TRBD2 (5 bases each). The CDR3 has 14 residues. Per germline, CDR1 SGHNT and CDR2 YYREEE (reference sequence). Trimming removed 4 bases from V and 4 bases from J, with 11 bases in between. CDR3 bases: TGTGCCAGCAGCCGGTCTGGGGGCACCGGGGAGCTGTTTTTT. It is translated as CASSRSGGTGELFF.

V is TRBV6-5 and J is TRBJ1-1, with TRBD1 as a possible D gene (5 bases). This CDR3 is 13 amino acids long. Germline V gene data show CDR1 as MNHEY and CDR2 as SVGAGI. Trimming pared 6 bases from V and 3 bases from J, leaving 11 bases between. CDR3 nucleotide sequence: TGTGCCAGCAGAGAGGGACCTCACACTGAAGCTTTCTTT. It specifies CASREGPHTEAFF.

This clone has more than one count but fewer than ten. This chain uses TRBV2 with TRBJ2-1; 8 positions agree with TRBD1. V lost 4 bases and J lost 10; bases outside the gene matches: 9. Germline CDR1 is SNHLY and CDR2 is FYNNEI. The CDR3 contains 14 residues. The CDR3 bases are TGTGCCAGCAGTGGGGCAGGGGGCGCCTGGGAGCAGTTCTTC. It is translated as CASSGAGGAWEQFF.

This chain uses TRBV11-3 with TRBJ1-1; D is ambiguous. The CDR3 totals 12 residues. Germline CDR1 reads SGHNT; CDR2 reads YENEEA. The V end was cut by 8 bases, the J end by 5 bases, with 12 bases between. The DNA for the CDR3 is TGTGCCAGCCAGGCCTCTGGGACTGAAGCTTTCTTT. Protein: CASQASGTEAFF. Supplemented by reference TRBV11-3 and TRBJ1-1, the full variable domain reads EAGVVQSPRYKIIEKKQPVAFWCNPISGHNTLYWYLQNLGQGPELLIRYENEEAVDDSQLPKDRFSAERLKGVDSTLKIQPAELGDSAVYLCASQASGTEAFFGQGTRLTVV.

The chain joins TRBV30 to TRBJ2-2, with a tentative D call TRBD2 (6 bases). CDR1 and CDR2 (germline): GTSNPN, SVGIG (reference sequence). V was trimmed by 2 bases and J by 6 bases, leaving 7 bases between them. The CDR3 sequence is 12 residues long. The CDR3 protein is CAWSREAGELFF. CDR3 sequence (DNA): TGTGCCTGGAGTAGGGAGGCCGGGGAGCTGTTTTTT. Based on the CDR3 plus reference TRBV30 and TRBJ2-2, the full variable domain is SQTIHQWPATLVQPVGSPLSLECTVEGTSNPNLYWYRQAAGRGLQLLFYSVGIGQISSEVPQNLSASRPQDRQFILSSKKLLLSDSGFYLCAWSREAGELFFGEGSRLTVL.